This is a list of T cell receptor beta chains from one sample in a study of CD8 T cells in ankylosing spondylitis. MiXCR was run by TCRdb on the 5' RACE reads, yielding one entry per CDR3 protein. There are hundreds of thousands of distinct CDR3 sequences in the sample; about 16% occur only once, and approximately 42% lies in the top ten. Material for sequencing was blood, either unsorted or a sorted T cell fraction (not recorded which). All receptors derive from a male donor with ankylosing spondylitis. CDR3s include the opening cysteine and the closing phenylalanine or tryptophan. Fields, in order: J gene, clone size, V gene, D gene, CDR3 protein, CDR3 DNA. A D gene is named only where the DNA matches it firmly. Expanded clones are given a class, and other clones once, few, many or no size at all.

TRBJ2-6	few	TRBV19	.	CASSARDGGANVLTF	TGTGCCAGTAGTGCCAGGGATGGCGGGGCCAACGTCCTGACTTTC
TRBJ2-5	many	TRBV4-1	TRBD1	CASSHKTGWETQYF	TGCGCCAGCAGCCACAAGACAGGGTGGGAGACCCAGTACTTC
TRBJ1-1	few	TRBV5-1	.	CASSLALGNTEAFF	TGCGCCAGCAGCTTGGCCTTGGGGAACACTGAAGCTTTCTTT
TRBJ1-4	few	TRBV7-9	.	CASSLAPDEKLFF	TGTGCCAGCAGCTTAGCCCCAGACGAAAAACTGTTTTTT
TRBJ2-7	.	TRBV18	.	CASSPEAGPLYEQYF	TGTGCCAGCTCCCCTGAGGCAGGTCCCCTCTACGAGCAGTACTTC
TRBJ2-1	few	TRBV13	.	CASSFLDFSGHRGEQFF	TGTGCCAGCAGCTTCCTCGACTTCAGCGGGCATCGGGGGGAGCAGTTCTTC
TRBJ2-1	once	TRBV4-2	TRBD2	CASSQDGLAVPPEVQSEQFF	TGTGCCAGCAGCCAAGACGGGCTAGCGGTCCCTCCAGAGGTGCAGAGTGAGCAGTTCTTC
TRBJ1-5	few	TRBV6-2/TRBV6-3	.	CATLPDSNQPQHF	TGTGCCACCCTCCCGGACAGCAATCAGCCCCAGCATTTT
TRBJ2-7	few	TRBV4-2	.	CASSQVWPPEEQYF	TGTGCCAGCAGCCAAGTCTGGCCCCCCGAGGAGCAGTACTTC
TRBJ1-5	.	TRBV12-3/TRBV12-4	TRBD1	CASSLEQGATVVSNQPQHF	TGTGCCAGCAGTTTGGAACAGGGGGCTACGGTCGTTAGCAATCAGCCCCAGCATTTT
TRBJ2-1	few	TRBV4-3	.	CASSQAWVADSYNEQFF	TGCGCCAGCAGCCAAGCTTGGGTAGCGGATTCCTACAATGAGCAGTTCTTC
TRBJ1-1	few	TRBV27	.	CASSGGLSGYTEAFF	TGTGCCAGCAGCGGGGGGCTTTCAGGGTACACTGAAGCTTTCTTT
TRBJ2-1	.	TRBV7-6	.	CASSRTPDNEQFF	TGTGCCAGCAGCCGTACACCCGACAATGAGCAGTTCTTC